These 24 T cell receptor beta chains were all obtained from the same sample, sequenced in a study of blood T cell repertoires in COVID-19. The repertoire was sequenced with immunoSEQ multiplex PCR; TCRdb's copy has only in-frame clones and lacks some. This sample has 150,000 to 200,000 clones, with approximately 88% found just once. The sequencing sample was made of PBMCs or T cells enriched from blood (not recorded which). The receptors here all came from a woman aged 60 to 75 who had recovered from COVID-19.

The rearrangement joins TRBV28 to TRBJ1-5, with 7 bases matching TRBD1. There are 14 residues in the CDR3. Per the germline V gene, CDR1 is MDHEN and CDR2 is SYDVKM. With V trimmed by 6 bases and J by 4 bases, 6 bases remained unmatched. The CDR3: CASRGQVNNQPQHF. The CDR3 nucleotides are TGTGCCAGCAGAGGACAGGTGAATAATCAGCCCCAGCATTTT.

This clone was detected only once. V gene TRBV5-1 combines with J gene TRBJ1-2; 9 bases agree with TRBD1. V lost 4 bases to trimming and J lost 3 bases; unmatched junction nucleotides: 4. The germline CDR1 and CDR2 sequences are SGHRS and YFSETQ. The length of the CDR3 is 14 residues. CDR3 coding DNA: TGCGCCAGCAGCCAGACAGGGGGGGACTATGGCTACACCTTC. It specifies CASSQTGGDYGYTF.

The CDR3 loop reads CASRRDSSSLNYGYTF. The CDR3 bases are TGTGCCAGCAGGCGGGACAGCTCTAGCCTTAACTATGGCTACACCTTC. V usage is TRBV28 and J usage is TRBJ1-2, with 7 positions matching TRBD1. The V gene's germline CDR1 is MDHEN and CDR2 SYDVKM. There are 16 residues in the CDR3. The V gene end was trimmed by 6 bases and the J gene end by 1 base; junction bases not matched to a gene: 11.

J is TRBJ1-4 and V is TRBV2; D ambiguous. CDR1 is SNHLY, CDR2 FYNNEI, per germline. Trimming pared 5 bases from V and 7 bases from J, leaving 17 bases between. This CDR3 contains 15 residues. CDR3 DNA: TGTGCCAGCAGTAGCCCGAGGAGGGAGGGTGAAAAACTGTTTTTT. Protein sequence: CASSSPRREGEKLFF.

The rearrangement links TRBV3-1 (or the pseudogene TRBV3-2) to TRBJ1-3; TRBD1 agrees at 7 bases. The germline gives CDR1 LGHDT, CDR2 YNNKEL (reference sequence). The CDR3 runs to 15 residues. Trimming at V came to 2 bases and at J to 4 bases, leaving 5 bases not matched to a gene. CDR3 sequence: CASSQLQGRGNTIYF. Here the CDR3 DNA reads TGTGCCAGCAGCCAACTACAGGGGAGGGGAAACACCATATATTTT.

V and J are TRBV6-6 and TRBJ2-1, with 9 bases identical to TRBD1. CDR1 is MNHNY, CDR2 SVGAGI, per germline (reference sequence). J lost 8 bases, V lost 10 bases, and 6 bases had no gene match. This CDR3 comprises 12 residues. The CDR3 region is CAIGGQGYEQFF. CDR3 DNA: TGTGCCATAGGGGGACAGGGATATGAGCAGTTCTTC.

V usage is TRBV7-2 and J usage is TRBJ1-4; TRBD1 matches at 9 bases. Per the germline V gene, CDR1 is SGHTA and CDR2 is FQGNSA. The V gene end was trimmed by 4 bases and the J gene end by 7 bases; junction bases not matched to a gene: 4. The CDR3 has 14 residues. The CDR3 DNA reads TGTGCCAGCAGCTACAGGGGGCGCGTTGAAAAACTGTTTTTT. Its translation: CASSYRGRVEKLFF.

The V gene is TRBV7-3, the J gene TRBJ2-3; TRBD2 matches 11 bases. There are 16 residues in the CDR3. The V segment lost 5 bases and the J segment 2 bases; nucleotides outside the gene matches: 6. CDR1 and CDR2 (germline): SGHTA, FQGTGA. The DNA of the CDR3 is TGTGCCAGCAGCCCGGGACTAGCGGATTACACAGATACGCAGTATTTT. Protein sequence: CASSPGLADYTDTQYF. Full variable domain (missing parts from reference TRBV7-3 and TRBJ2-3): GAGVSQTPSNKVTEKGKYVELRCDPISGHTALYWYRQSLGQGPEFLIYFQGTGAADDSGLPNDRFFAVRPEGSVSTLKIQRTERGDSAVYLCASSPGLADYTDTQYFGPGTRLTVL.

This clone was seen a single time. The V call is TRBV27, the J call TRBJ1-1; no clear D gene. Per the germline V gene, CDR1 is MNHEY and CDR2 is SMNVEV (reference sequence). The length of the CDR3 is 13 residues. V was shortened by 5 bases and J by 7 bases, with 14 bases between the two germline ends. CDR3 DNA: TGTGCCAGCAGTCGTCCCGGTTACGGTGAAGCTTTCTTT. Translation gives CASSRPGYGEAFF.

The J gene is TRBJ1-1, the V gene TRBV7-9, with D possibly being TRBD1 (5 bases). This CDR3 has 14 amino acids. Germline V CDR1 and CDR2: SEHNR, FQNEAQ (reference sequence). V lost 2 bases, J lost 10 bases, and 17 bases lay in between. The chain's CDR3 is CASSLYLGELGAFF. The CDR3 bases are TGTGCCAGCAGCTTATACTTAGGGGAATTGGGAGCTTTCTTT.

This clone was detected ten times or more. The chain carries TRBV27 and TRBJ1-5, with a tentative D call TRBD1 (5 bases). With 5 bases removed from V and 0 bases from J, the gap between germline ends came to 14 bases. The CDR3 is 16 amino acids. Germline CDR1 MNHEY, CDR2 SMNVEV (reference sequence). Here the CDR3 DNA reads TGTGCCAGCAGTGAAGACAGTGGGTATAGCAATCAGCCCCAGCATTTT. Encoded protein: CASSEDSGYSNQPQHF.

V gene TRBV3-1 (or the pseudogene TRBV3-2) combines with J gene TRBJ2-5; D not certain. The CDR3 consists of 13 residues. The V gene's germline CDR1 is LGHDT and CDR2 YNNKEL (reference sequence). The V gene lost 5 bases and the J gene lost 4 bases, with 11 bases spanning the gap. The CDR3 is CASSSTPRETQYF. The CDR3 DNA sequence: TGTGCCAGCAGCTCTACCCCTAGAGAGACCCAGTACTTC.

The chain has TRBV5-4 and TRBJ2-5; 7 bases agree with TRBD2. The CDR3 extends over 14 amino acids. Germline CDR1 SGHNT, CDR2 YYREEE (reference sequence). V was pared by 4 bases and J by 3 bases, with 6 bases of the junction left unmatched. CDR3 in DNA: TGTGCCAGCAGCCCCGGACTAGTGGAAGAGACCCAGTACTTC. The encoded protein is CASSPGLVEETQYF.

The chain employs TRBV4-1 and TRBJ1-4; D unresolved. The CDR3 consists of 15 residues. Between the trimmed V and J ends, which lost 5 bases and 8 bases, there was a span of 18 bases. Germline V gene sequence: CDR1 MGHRA, CDR2 YSYEKL. The CDR3 DNA reads TGCGCCAGCAGCTCCCCGACCTACCTAGGAGAAAAACTGTTTTTT. It specifies CASSSPTYLGEKLFF.

J is TRBJ2-2 and V is TRBV5-8, with D uncertain. Germline V lookup: CDR1 SGHTS, CDR2 YDEGEE. The CDR3 contains 13 residues. V was cut by 2 bases and J by 5 bases, with 7 bases left in between. The CDR3 DNA is TGTGCCAGCAGCTTTGTGGCAACCGGGGAGCTGTTTTTT. This translates into CASSFVATGELFF.

V is TRBV2 and J is TRBJ2-1; 9 nucleotides match TRBD2. J gave up 7 bases and V 4 bases, and 8 bases lay outside the gene matches. CDR3 length: 15 residues. The germline gives CDR1 SNHLY, CDR2 FYNNEI. The CDR3 protein is CASSGETSGTNEQFF. In DNA, the CDR3 is TGTGCCAGCAGTGGAGAGACTAGCGGTACGAATGAGCAGTTCTTC.

The chain carries TRBV2 and TRBJ1-2; 8 bases match TRBD1. The ends lost 6 bases at V and 4 bases at J; junction bases unmatched: 4. The CDR3 has 13 amino acids. The V gene's germline CDR1 is SNHLY and CDR2 FYNNEI. The chain's CDR3 is CASRAGTGYGYTF. The CDR3 bases are TGTGCCAGCAGAGCCGGGACAGGCTATGGCTACACCTTC.

The chain recombines TRBV9 with TRBJ2-3, with 8 bases identical to TRBD2. The germline V gene has CDR1 SGDLS and CDR2 YYNGEE. V gave up 0 bases and J gave up 1 base; unmatched junction bases: 4. The CDR3 runs 16 residues. CDR3 loop: CASSVAPGGGTDTQYF. The CDR3 DNA reads as TGTGCCAGCAGCGTAGCTCCGGGAGGGGGCACAGATACGCAGTATTTT. Combining the CDR3 with reference TRBV9 and TRBJ2-3 gives the whole variable domain DSGVTQTPKHLITATGQRVTLRCSPRSGDLSVYWYQQSLDQGLQFLIQYYNGEERAKGNILERFSAQQFPDLHSELNLSSLELGDSALYFCASSVAPGGGTDTQYFGPGTRLTVL.

This chain joins TRBV30 and TRBJ2-5; no reliable D call. The CDR3 is 13 residues long. Per germline, CDR1 GTSNPN and CDR2 SVGIG (reference sequence). Trimming removed 2 bases at V and 5 bases at J, with 12 bases between. The CDR3 loop is CAWSTAGSETQYF. CDR3 sequence (DNA): TGTGCCTGGAGTACTGCCGGGTCGGAGACCCAGTACTTC.

J is TRBJ1-1 and V is TRBV7-3; the match to TRBD1 covers 7 bases. The germline CDR1 and CDR2 sequences are SGHTA and FQGTGA. This CDR3 comprises 13 residues. V was pared by 5 bases and J by 4 bases, with 4 bases of the junction left unmatched. DNA of the CDR3: TGTGCCAGCAGCGACAGGGTAGGCACTGAAGCTTTCTTT. Its translation is CASSDRVGTEAFF.

The genes are TRBV9 and TRBJ1-6; D gene ambiguous. Trimming pared 0 bases from V and 6 bases from J, leaving 4 bases between. CDR1 is SGDLS, CDR2 YYNGEE, per germline. The CDR3 length is 13 residues. The CDR3 nucleotides read TGTGCCAGCAGCGTAGATATTAATTCACCCCTCCACTTT. It yields the protein CASSVDINSPLHF.

The chain uses TRBV7-9 and TRBJ1-1; no firm D call. Looked up from germline, CDR1 is SEHNR and CDR2 is FQNEAQ (reference sequence). The CDR3 sequence is 14 residues long. The V end lost 4 bases, the J end lost 4 bases, and 13 bases lay between the germline ends. CDR3: CASSSYSRVTEAFF. The DNA for the CDR3 is TGTGCCAGCAGCTCATACAGTCGAGTCACTGAAGCTTTCTTT.

This chain joins TRBV5-1 and TRBJ2-3; 9 bases fit TRBD2. CDR1 SGHRS and CDR2 YFSETQ come from the germline V gene. This CDR3 is built from 15 residues. Germline trimming cut 9 bases from V and 4 bases from J; bases unmatched to any gene: 12. The CDR3 coding sequence is TGCGCCACCAGTATCAGCGGGAGGCGCGCAGATACGCAGTATTTT. Translation gives CATSISGRRADTQYF.

J is TRBJ2-2 and V is TRBV7-3; 8 nucleotides align to TRBD2. This CDR3 comprises 15 residues. CDR1 and CDR2 from the germline V gene are SGHTA and FQGTGA. The V gene end was trimmed by 2 bases and the J gene end by 5 bases; junction bases not matched to a gene: 4. The CDR3 is CASSLGAGVTGELFF. The CDR3, as DNA: TGTGCCAGCAGCTTAGGAGCGGGGGTAACCGGGGAGCTGTTTTTT.